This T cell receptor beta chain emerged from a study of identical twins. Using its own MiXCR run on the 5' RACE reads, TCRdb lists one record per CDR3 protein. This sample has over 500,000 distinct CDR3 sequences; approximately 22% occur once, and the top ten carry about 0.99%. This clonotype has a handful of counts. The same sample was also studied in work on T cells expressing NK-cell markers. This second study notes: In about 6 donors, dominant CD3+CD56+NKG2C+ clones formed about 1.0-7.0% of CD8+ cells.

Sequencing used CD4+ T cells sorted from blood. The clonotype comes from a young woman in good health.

The DNA of the CDR3 is TGTGCCAGCAGTTCGGGCGGAGTGGGAGCGCTCCATGGCTACACCTTC. Translating it yields CASSSGGVGALHGYTF. The J gene is TRBJ1-2, the V gene TRBV7-2; D gene ambiguous. The length of the CDR3 is 16 residues. V gave up 6 bases and J gave up 6 bases, with 23 bases separating them. CDR1 is SGHTA and CDR2 is FQGNSA in the germline V gene.